The 29 T cell receptor beta chains below all came from one sample that was sequenced in a study of blood T cell repertoires in COVID-19. Assay used: immunoSEQ multiplex PCR; TCRdb lists only in-frame clones, some missing. Here the sample spans more than 200,000 clones, 90% to 95% being singletons. The sequencing input was PBMCs or T cells enriched from blood (not recorded which). These receptors came from a young woman who had recovered from COVID-19.

The J gene is TRBJ2-6, the V gene TRBV5-1; TRBD1 might be the D (5 bases). V was pared by 5 bases and J by 2 bases, with 11 bases between. The germline gives CDR1 SGHRS, CDR2 YFSETQ. This CDR3 contains 15 residues. The chain's CDR3 is CASSYTGAGANVLTF. CDR3 in DNA: TGCGCCAGCAGTTACACAGGAGCTGGGGCCAACGTCCTGACTTTC.

This chain joins TRBV7-2 and TRBJ2-3; TRBD1 is a possible D gene (6 bases). The germline V and J ends were trimmed by 5 bases and 7 bases, with 19 bases remaining between them. The CDR3 covers 15 residues. Per germline, CDR1 SGHTA and CDR2 FQGNSA. As DNA, the CDR3 is TGTGCCAGCAGCCCTTTCCTACAGGGCGGAAATACGCAGTATTTT. Encoded protein: CASSPFLQGGNTQYF.

The chain carries TRBV12-3 or TRBV12-4 and TRBJ1-5; a possible D gene is TRBD1 (5 bases). This CDR3 has 13 residues. V was cut by 5 bases and J by 3 bases, with 8 bases left in between. CDR3: CASSTGFNQPQHF. The CDR3 region has the DNA TGTGCCAGCAGTACAGGCTTCAATCAGCCCCAGCATTTT.

The chain has TRBV18 and TRBJ2-7, with D unresolved. The germline V and J ends were trimmed by 2 bases and 3 bases, with 8 bases remaining between them. The CDR3 sequence is 13 residues long. Looked up from germline, CDR1 is KGHSH and CDR2 is LQKENI. This CDR3 is CASSPVPGYEQYF. For the CDR3, the DNA is TGTGCCAGCTCACCAGTCCCGGGCTACGAGCAGTACTTC.

The chain has TRBV29-1 and TRBJ1-3; no clear D. The germline gives CDR1 SQVTM, CDR2 ANQGSEA. The CDR3 contains 14 residues. Trimming pared 4 bases from V and 0 bases from J, leaving 10 bases between. CDR3 nucleotides: TGCAGCGTTGGGACTGCCACCTCTGGAAACACCATATATTTT. Encoded protein: CSVGTATSGNTIYF.

The V and J genes are TRBV18 and TRBJ2-1, with a possible D match to TRBD2 (6 bases). CDR1 is KGHSH, CDR2 LQKENI, per germline. V lost 3 bases and J lost 8, with 17 bases in between. The CDR3 spans 15 residues. The CDR3 sequence: CASSPPGRASDEQFF. The CDR3 DNA follows: TGTGCCAGCTCACCCCCAGGGAGAGCTAGCGATGAGCAGTTCTTC.

The chain is built from TRBV2 and TRBJ1-2; D call uncertain. Germline V gene data show CDR1 as SNHLY and CDR2 as FYNNEI. This CDR3 region has 13 residues. V lost 1 base and J 6 bases, leaving 9 bases between the germline ends. CDR3 nucleotide sequence: TGTGCCAGCAGTGAAGTCACAACACATGGCTACACCTTC. It codes for CASSEVTTHGYTF.

The J gene is TRBJ2-5, the V gene TRBV4-3; D ambiguous. The V gene's germline CDR1 is LGHNA and CDR2 YSLEER. The CDR3 loop spans 14 amino acids. The V end was cut by 2 bases, the J end by 3 bases, with 10 bases between. The CDR3 DNA follows: TGCGCCAGCAGCCAAAACACAGATAAAGAGACCCAGTACTTC. It is translated as CASSQNTDKETQYF.

This chain links TRBV19 with TRBJ2-1; 8 positions agree with TRBD1. The CDR3 totals 16 residues. J gave up 1 base and V 9 bases, and 11 bases lay outside the gene matches. Germline V gives CDR1 LNHDA, CDR2 SQIVND (reference sequence). In DNA form, the CDR3 reads TGTGCCAGCACCCAGGGGGCCCCTTTATCCTACAATGAGCAGTTCTTC. This gives the protein CASTQGAPLSYNEQFF.

The V gene is TRBV5-1, the J gene TRBJ2-1; D is ambiguous. The CDR3 has 15 residues. The V end lost 0 bases, the J end lost 4 bases, and 11 bases lay between the germline ends. Germline assignment: CDR1 SGHRS and CDR2 YFSETQ. The CDR3 nucleotides read TGCGCCAGCAGCTTGGGTGCTCTAAAGTACAATGAGCAGTTCTTC. Amino acids: CASSLGALKYNEQFF.

J is TRBJ1-2 and V is TRBV9; possible D gene TRBD1, 5 bases. Germline loops: CDR1 SGDLS, CDR2 YYNGEE. Between the trimmed V and J ends, which lost 4 bases and 4 bases, there was a span of 11 bases. This CDR3 has 13 residues. CDR3 region: CASSFGGFYGYTF. DNA for the CDR3: TGTGCCAGCAGCTTCGGGGGATTCTATGGCTACACCTTC.

This clone was observed once. This chain joins TRBV5-1 and TRBJ1-3; TRBD1 might be the D (5 bases). There are 16 residues in the CDR3. With 0 bases removed from V and 0 bases from J, the gap between germline ends came to 10 bases. Germline CDR1 is SGHRS and CDR2 is YFSETQ. Here the CDR3 reads CASSLAGGNSGNTIYF. The DNA for the CDR3 is TGCGCCAGCAGCTTGGCGGGGGGTAACTCTGGAAACACCATATATTTT.

V is TRBV27 and J is TRBJ1-2; 12 positions agree with TRBD1. This CDR3 has 16 amino acids. CDR1 is MNHEY and CDR2 is SMNVEV in the germline V gene (reference sequence). Unmatched junction bases numbered 5, after V lost 3 bases and J lost 3 bases. This CDR3 reads CASSFGDRGRHYGYTF. CDR3 in DNA: TGTGCCAGCAGTTTTGGGGACAGGGGGCGGCACTATGGCTACACCTTC.

The chain has TRBV18 and TRBJ2-4; 11 nucleotides match TRBD1. Germline lookup yields CDR1 KGHSH and CDR2 LQKENI. V dropped 6 bases and J dropped 7; count of bases not matched to a gene: 8. The CDR3 has 15 amino acids. The CDR3 spells CASSQAGDRGNIQYF. The CDR3 nucleotides read TGTGCCAGCTCCCAGGCCGGGGACAGGGGGAACATTCAGTACTTC.

CDR3 DNA: TGTGCCAGCAGCCGGGACAGGGTGGAGTGGCTCAATCAGCCCCAGCATTTT. It translates to CASSRDRVEWLNQPQHF. This chain uses TRBV28 with TRBJ1-5; TRBD1 matches 9 bases. The CDR3 spans 17 residues. After removal of 6 bases from V and 3 bases from J, the junction contained 12 bases not matched to a gene. Germline CDR1 and CDR2: MDHEN and SYDVKM.

This chain links TRBV3-1 (or the pseudogene TRBV3-2) with TRBJ1-1, with TRBD1 matching 7 bases. Trimming removed 1 base from V and 4 bases from J; junction bases left unmatched: 6. CDR1 is LGHDT and CDR2 is YNNKEL in the germline V gene (reference sequence). The CDR3 covers 15 residues. The CDR3 spells CASSQGPGQLTEAFF. The CDR3 bases are TGTGCCAGCAGCCAAGGGCCGGGACAGCTCACTGAAGCTTTCTTT.

The chain links TRBV11-3 to TRBJ2-3; a weak D match, TRBD2 (6 bases). V dropped 2 bases and J dropped 2 bases, with 11 bases sitting between them. The CDR3 length is 15 residues. Germline V gene lookup returns CDR1 SGHNT and CDR2 YENEEA. CDR3 residues: CASSLTGLPTDTQYF. The CDR3 DNA reads as TGTGCCAGCAGCTTAACGGGACTGCCCACAGATACGCAGTATTTT.

The chain has TRBV5-1 and TRBJ1-2, with 7 bases lining up with TRBD1. This CDR3 has 15 residues. J gave up 0 bases and V 5 bases, and 7 bases lay outside the gene matches. Germline V CDR1 and CDR2: SGHRS, YFSETQ. The CDR3 protein is CASSYAGGSNYGYTF. CDR3 DNA sequence: TGCGCCAGCAGTTACGCAGGGGGGTCTAACTATGGCTACACCTTC.

On this clone: The junction departs from the called germline gene at one end, perhaps through a read error. V is TRBV10-3 and J is TRBJ2-6; D unresolved. This CDR3 has 14 amino acids. Germline V gene lookup returns CDR1 ENHRY and CDR2 SYGVKD. CDR3 sequence (DNA): TGTGCCATCAATGAGGCGTCGGGGGCCAACGTCCTGACTTTC. Translated: CAINEASGANVLTF.

This chain links TRBV28 with TRBJ2-7; the D gene is possibly TRBD1 (5 bases). With 3 bases removed from V and 4 bases from J, the gap between germline ends came to 19 bases. Germline CDR1 and CDR2: MDHEN and SYDVKM. The CDR3 totals 16 residues. The CDR3 here is CASSLSQGVTLYEQYF. CDR3 nucleotide sequence: TGTGCCAGCAGTTTGAGCCAAGGGGTTACATTGTACGAGCAGTACTTC.

DNA for the CDR3: TGTGCCAGCAGCCCCTTAGGCGGGGGCCTTCCCGGGGAGCTGTTTTTT. It translates to CASSPLGGGLPGELFF. This chain links TRBV3-1 (or the pseudogene TRBV3-2) with TRBJ2-2, with TRBD2 as a possible D gene (7 bases). Germline V gene data show CDR1 as LGHDT and CDR2 as YNNKEL (reference sequence). The CDR3 loop spans 16 amino acids. V was trimmed by 4 bases and J by 6 bases, leaving 18 bases between them.

The J gene is TRBJ1-2, the V gene TRBV14; 12 bases are shared with TRBD1. The V gene's germline CDR1 is SGHDN and CDR2 FVKESK. This CDR3 is 15 amino acids long. The V segment lost 3 bases and the J segment 4 bases; nucleotides outside the gene matches: 3. CDR3 sequence reads: CASSQWDRGPYGYTF. CDR3 DNA: TGTGCCAGCAGCCAGTGGGACAGGGGGCCCTATGGCTACACCTTC.

J is TRBJ2-2 and V is TRBV7-3; D is unresolved. Germline loops: CDR1 SGHTA, CDR2 FQGTGA. Trimming cost V 5 bases and J 5 bases, with 9 bases left between them. CDR3 length: 13 amino acids. The CDR3 coding sequence is TGTGCCAGCAGCGCTGATCGGACCGGGGAGCTGTTTTTT. It codes for CASSADRTGELFF. Based on the CDR3 plus reference TRBV7-3 and TRBJ2-2, the full variable domain is GAGVSQTPSNKVTEKGKYVELRCDPISGHTALYWYRQSLGQGPEFLIYFQGTGAADDSGLPNDRFFAVRPEGSVSTLKIQRTERGDSAVYLCASSADRTGELFFGEGSRLTVL.

The V gene is TRBV2, the J gene TRBJ1-1; D unresolved. Germline-derived CDR1 and CDR2 are SNHLY and FYNNEI. This CDR3 contains 10 residues. V was pared by 8 bases and J by 10 bases, with 11 bases between. The CDR3 protein is CASEIGRAFF. The CDR3 nucleotides are TGTGCCAGCGAGATCGGGAGAGCTTTCTTT. Filled out from reference TRBV2 and TRBJ1-1, the complete variable domain reads EPEVTQTPSHQVTQMGQEVILRCVPISNHLYFYWYRQILGQKVEFLVSFYNNEISEKSEIFDDQFSVERPDGSNFTLKIRSTKLEDSAMYFCASEIGRAFFGQGTRLTVV.

This rearrangement joins TRBV5-4 to TRBJ2-7, with D possibly matching TRBD2 (6 bases). The CDR3 loop spans 14 amino acids. V was pared by 4 bases and J by 0 bases, with 11 bases between. CDR1 and CDR2 from the germline V gene are SGHNT and YYREEE (reference sequence). The CDR3 loop reads CASSRRGYSYEQYF. CDR3 nucleotide sequence: TGTGCCAGCAGCCGGAGGGGTTACTCCTACGAGCAGTACTTC.

The CDR3 bases are TGTGCCAGCAGCTTAGAGGGGGCGCGGATTTGGTACGAGCAGTACTTC. Amino acid sequence: CASSLEGARIWYEQYF. The rearrangement joins TRBV7-8 to TRBJ2-7, with 7 bases matching TRBD1. Germline V gene lookup returns CDR1 SGHVS and CDR2 FQNEAQ. V trimming: 1 base; J trimming: 4 bases; junction bases outside the gene matches: 10. This CDR3 has 16 amino acids.

The V gene is TRBV10-3, the J gene TRBJ1-3; no firm D call. The CDR3 spans 15 residues. Trimming took 2 bases from V and 0 from J, leaving 8 bases between them. CDR1 is ENHRY and CDR2 is SYGVKD in the germline V gene. CDR3 residues: CAISEGGFSGNTIYF. For the CDR3, the DNA is TGTGCCATCAGTGAGGGAGGCTTCTCTGGAAACACCATATATTTT.

To note about this clone: Other DNA sequences within the sample encode an identical CDR3. The chain is built from TRBV7-2 and TRBJ2-1; weak D call: TRBD2 (5 bases). V dropped 2 bases and J dropped 0 bases, with 8 bases sitting between them. The germline V gene encodes CDR1 SGHTA and CDR2 FQGNSA. This CDR3 comprises 15 residues. Written as DNA, the CDR3 is TGTGCCAGCAGCTTACCGGGAAGCTCCTACAATGAGCAGTTCTTC. Protein: CASSLPGSSYNEQFF.

The chain has TRBV11-3 and TRBJ2-2; TRBD2 matches at 10 bases. V lost 5 bases and J lost 2; bases outside the gene matches: 5. The CDR3 contains 16 residues. Germline V gives CDR1 SGHNT, CDR2 YENEEA. Here the CDR3 DNA reads TGTGCCAGCAGCCGTGGACTAGCGGTTAACACCGGGGAGCTGTTTTTT. Amino acid sequence: CASSRGLAVNTGELFF.